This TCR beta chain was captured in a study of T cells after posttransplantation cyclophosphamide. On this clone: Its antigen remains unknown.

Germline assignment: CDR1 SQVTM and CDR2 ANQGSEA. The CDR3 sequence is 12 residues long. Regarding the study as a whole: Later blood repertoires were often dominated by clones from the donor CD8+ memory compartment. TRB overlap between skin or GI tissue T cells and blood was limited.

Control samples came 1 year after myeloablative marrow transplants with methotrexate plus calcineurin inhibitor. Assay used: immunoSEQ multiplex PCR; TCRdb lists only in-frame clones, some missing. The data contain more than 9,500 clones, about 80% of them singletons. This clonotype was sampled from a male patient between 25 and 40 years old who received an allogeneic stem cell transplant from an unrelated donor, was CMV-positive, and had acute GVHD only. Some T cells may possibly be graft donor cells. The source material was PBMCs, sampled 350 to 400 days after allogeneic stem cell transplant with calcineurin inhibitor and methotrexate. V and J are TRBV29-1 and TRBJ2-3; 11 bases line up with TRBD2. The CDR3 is CTGLADTDTQYF. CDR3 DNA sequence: TGCACGGGACTAGCGGACACAGATACGCAGTATTTT.